Below are 21 T cell receptor beta chains sequenced from a single sample in a study of T cells in Graves' hyperthyroidism and ophthalmopathy. Researchers amplified the TCR beta CDR3 regions from RNA transcripts. The primer set for the first-round RT-PCR of the TCR CDR3 was HTBI. TCRdb re-called the multiplex PCR reads with MiXCR, one entry per CDR3 protein. The sample holds 300,000 to 450,000 distinct CDR3 sequences; approximately 17% are singletons and the top ten take around a third. The sequencing sample was made of blood. These receptors were taken from a woman aged 25 to 39 with Graves' hyperthyroidism that later progressed to Graves' ophthalmopathy.

This clonotype was detected many times. The chain joins TRBV7-9 to TRBJ1-4; D is undetermined. V was pared by 5 bases and J by 0 bases, with 13 bases between. The CDR3 sequence is 16 residues long. CDR1 and CDR2 from the germline V gene are SEHNR and FQNEAQ (reference sequence). The CDR3: CASSARAVATNEKLFF. The CDR3 DNA sequence: TGTGCCAGCAGCGCCCGGGCGGTTGCAACTAATGAAAAACTGTTTTTT.

This clonotype was picked up a small number of times. The chain employs TRBV7-2 and TRBJ1-2, with D tentatively TRBD1 (5 bases). Trimming stripped 0 bases from V and 5 bases from J, with 10 bases between. CDR1 and CDR2 from the germline V gene are SGHTA and FQGNSA. This CDR3 is built from 14 residues. CDR3 protein: CASSLADRGYGYTF. In DNA form, the CDR3 reads TGTGCCAGCAGCTTAGCCGACCGGGGGTATGGCTACACCTTC.

The sample holds a few counts of this clonotype. The J gene is TRBJ2-2, the V gene TRBV7-9; 10 nucleotides match TRBD1. This CDR3 has 20 residues. Germline V gene lookup returns CDR1 SEHNR and CDR2 FQNEAQ (reference sequence). The ends lost 4 bases at V and 3 bases at J; junction bases unmatched: 17. Here the CDR3 reads CASSSPTMYRQGADTGELFF. As DNA, the CDR3 is TGTGCCAGCAGCTCTCCCACAATGTACAGACAGGGGGCTGACACCGGGGAGCTGTTTTTT.

V and J are TRBV7-9 and TRBJ2-1; the match to TRBD1 covers 9 bases. The CDR3 is 15 amino acids. The germline V gene has CDR1 SEHNR and CDR2 FQNEAQ (reference sequence). The trim removed 1 base at V and 6 bases at J, leaving 4 bases unmatched. The CDR3 DNA sequence: TGTGCCAGCAGCTTAGGGACAGGGGCATCCAATGAGCAGTTCTTC. Amino acids: CASSLGTGASNEQFF. The whole variable domain, filled in from reference TRBV7-9 and TRBJ2-1, reads DTGVSQNPRHKITKRGQNVTFRCDPISEHNRLYWYRQTLGQGPEFLTYFQNEAQLEKSRLLSDRFSAERPKGSFSTLEIQRTEQGDSAMYLCASSLGTGASNEQFFGPGTRLTVL.

This chain joins TRBV5-1 and TRBJ2-5; D uncertain. The CDR3 contains 15 residues. Germline assignment: CDR1 SGHRS and CDR2 YFSETQ. V was trimmed by 3 bases and J by 3 bases, leaving 15 bases between them. As DNA, the CDR3 is TGCGCCAGCAGCTCGAGACGGGTAGAAAAAGAGACCCAGTACTTC. This gives the protein CASSSRRVEKETQYF.

There are many counts of this clonotype. The chain links TRBV6-2 or TRBV6-3 to TRBJ2-1; maybe TRBD2 (5 bases). CDR1 and CDR2 (germline): MNHEY, SVGEGT. V lost 5 bases to trimming and J lost 10 bases, with 12 bases between them. The CDR3 loop spans 12 amino acids. The CDR3 region has the DNA TGTGCCAGCAGTCCCGGGGTAGTCGAGCAGTTCTTC. It specifies CASSPGVVEQFF.

This chain joins TRBV10-3 and TRBJ2-1; 7 bases match TRBD1. Germline V gene sequence: CDR1 ENHRY, CDR2 SYGVKD. V was clipped by 6 bases and J by 9 bases; unmatched bases: 5. The CDR3 loop spans 12 amino acids. CDR3 loop: CAIRETGLEQFF. In nucleotides, the CDR3 is TGTGCCATCAGAGAGACAGGGCTTGAGCAGTTCTTC.

This clonotype has at least ten counts. The CDR3 loop reads CASSFPGTDTQYF. As DNA, the CDR3 is TGTGCCAGCAGCTTCCCAGGGACAGATACGCAGTATTTT. The chain links TRBV5-5 to TRBJ2-3; tentatively, D is TRBD1 (5 bases). CDR1 SGHKS and CDR2 YYEKEE come from the germline V gene (reference sequence). CDR3 length: 13 amino acids. Trimming left V 2 bases short and J 3 bases short, with 7 bases between. The entire variable domain, with the rest obtained from reference TRBV5-5 and TRBJ2-3, is as follows: DAGVTQSPTHLIKTRGQQVTLRCSPISGHKSVSWYQQVLGQGPQFIFQYYEKEERGRGNFPDRFSARQFPNYSSELNVNALLLGDSALYLCASSFPGTDTQYFGPGTRLTVL.

Ten or more counts support this clonotype. The chain employs TRBV28 and TRBJ2-7; TRBD1 matches at 10 bases. The germline V gene encodes CDR1 MDHEN and CDR2 SYDVKM. Trimming took 5 bases from V and 3 from J; bases not matched to a gene: 4. The CDR3 runs to 14 residues. The CDR3 DNA sequence: TGTGCCAGCAGTCTCGACAGGGGGCTCTACGAGCAGTACTTC. Amino acids: CASSLDRGLYEQYF.

This clonotype was seen many times. The chain joins TRBV5-6 to TRBJ1-5; D unresolved. Trimming removed 3 bases from V and 6 bases from J, with 13 bases in between. Looked up from germline, CDR1 is SGHDT and CDR2 is YYEEEE. CDR3 length: 14 residues. In DNA, the CDR3 is TGTGCCAGCAGCTCGTCCCATTGGGGTCAGCCCCAGCATTTT. Translated, it gives CASSSSHWGQPQHF.

This clonotype has ten or more counts. The chain has TRBV10-3 and TRBJ1-1; 8 nucleotides align to TRBD1. Germline V lookup: CDR1 ENHRY, CDR2 SYGVKD. After removal of 6 bases from V and 1 base from J, the junction contained 10 bases not matched to a gene. The CDR3 consists of 16 residues. CDR3 DNA: TGTGCCATCAGAGCCGGGACAGGCCGACAGAACACTGAAGCTTTCTTT. Its protein is CAIRAGTGRQNTEAFF.

This clonotype was seen at least ten times. The V and J genes are TRBV7-9 and TRBJ2-1; D ambiguous. The CDR3 length is 14 residues. The germline gives CDR1 SEHNR, CDR2 FQNEAQ (reference sequence). Trimming stripped 7 bases from V and 3 bases from J, with 13 bases between. The CDR3 DNA reads TGTGCCAGCAAAATAGATTTAAGCTACAATGAGCAGTTCTTC. This sequence encodes CASKIDLSYNEQFF.

This clonotype has ten or more counts. The chain joins TRBV28 to TRBJ1-6; no definite D call. CDR3 length equals 18 residues. Trimming removed 5 bases from V and 1 base from J, with 18 bases in between. Germline CDR1 MDHEN, CDR2 SYDVKM. CDR3 in amino acids: CASSPAGKPASYNSPLHF. CDR3 coding DNA: TGTGCCAGCAGTCCCGCGGGGAAACCCGCGTCCTATAATTCACCCCTCCACTTT.

This clonotype has a count of ten or more. The rearrangement joins TRBV5-1 to TRBJ1-1; possibly TRBD1 for D (5 bases). CDR1 is SGHRS, CDR2 YFSETQ, per germline. The CDR3 has 16 residues. Trimming left V 3 bases short and J 0 bases short, with 15 bases between. CDR3 coding DNA: TGCGCCAGCAGCTGGGGCCGGTTACTCATGAACACTGAAGCTTTCTTT. Its protein is CASSWGRLLMNTEAFF.

This clonotype turned up a few times. V usage is TRBV20-1 and J usage is TRBJ1-1, with TRBD1 matching 9 bases. The CDR3 spans 16 residues. V shed 3 bases and J 6 bases; nucleotides not matched to a gene: 14. Germline V gene data show CDR1 as DFQATT and CDR2 as SNEGSKA (reference sequence). The CDR3 protein is CSASLSWDREVPEAFF. CDR3 bases: TGCAGTGCTAGCCTAAGTTGGGACAGGGAGGTCCCTGAAGCTTTCTTT.

This clonotype was recorded at least ten times. The gene calls are TRBV20-1 and TRBJ1-5; D gene uncertain. CDR1 and CDR2 from the germline V gene are DFQATT and SNEGSKA (reference sequence). Trimming removed 0 bases at V and 8 bases at J, with 20 bases between. This CDR3 is 16 amino acids long. CDR3 in amino acids: CSARDRRGYTLEPQHF. Written as DNA, the CDR3 is TGCAGTGCTAGAGATCGGCGCGGATACACGCTTGAGCCCCAGCATTTT.

The chain combines TRBV10-3 with TRBJ2-3; 8 bases line up with TRBD2. The trim removed 3 bases at V and 2 bases at J, leaving 7 bases unmatched. This CDR3 comprises 16 residues. CDR1 and CDR2 (germline): ENHRY, SYGVKD. In DNA form, the CDR3 reads TGTGCCATCAGTGAAGGCCCAGCGGGAGCCACAGATACGCAGTATTTT. The encoded protein is CAISEGPAGATDTQYF.

This clonotype was observed a handful of times. Possible read error: a much larger clone is one base away. The CDR3: CAGSLTGEQPQHF. CDR3 in DNA: TGTGCCGGCAGTTTGACAGGGGAACAGCCCCAGCATTTT. The V call is TRBV12-3 or TRBV12-4, the J call TRBJ1-5, with TRBD1 matching 8 bases. The CDR3 is 13 residues long.

This clonotype has a count of ten or more. V gene TRBV11-2 combines with J gene TRBJ2-1, with D perhaps given as TRBD1 or TRBD2 (5 bases each). V dropped 7 bases and J dropped 6 bases, with 22 bases sitting between them. Germline CDR1 SGHAT, CDR2 FQNNGV. The CDR3 spans 16 residues. CDR3 coding DNA: TGTGCCAGCAACCGTATGGGGGATACGCGAAGCAATGAGCAGTTCTTC. Translated, it gives CASNRMGDTRSNEQFF.

The J gene is TRBJ2-1, the V gene TRBV28; 9 bases map to TRBD2. After removal of 7 bases from V and 3 bases from J, the junction contained 10 bases not matched to a gene. Germline V gives CDR1 MDHEN, CDR2 SYDVKM. The CDR3 spans 16 residues. The CDR3 coding sequence is TGTGCCAGCAAGGGGGGCGCGGGAGGGTACTACAATGAGCAGTTCTTC. This encodes CASKGGAGGYYNEQFF.

This clonotype was seen many times. The chain joins TRBV19 to TRBJ1-1; D perhaps matches TRBD1 (5 bases). Trimming shortened V by 5 bases and J by 1 base, and 20 bases separated the two germline ends. This CDR3 contains 17 residues. CDR1 is LNHDA and CDR2 is SQIVND in the germline V gene (reference sequence). The CDR3 DNA is TGTGCCAGTAGTTCAGGACATCTAATGGGCAAGAACACTGAAGCTTTCTTT. Amino acid sequence: CASSSGHLMGKNTEAFF.